The source of this T cell receptor beta chain is a study of T cell responses to AZD1222 COVID-19 vaccine. For the study at large: The study pooled second doses at about 4 or about 12 weeks.

This clone has just a few counts. No antigen is known for it. V was trimmed by 9 bases and J by 6 bases, leaving 21 bases between them. Germline V gene lookup returns CDR1 LNHDA and CDR2 SQIVND (reference sequence). The CDR3 covers 15 residues. Only in-frame clones appear in the TCRdb table, and some are missing; sequencing was by immunoSEQ multiplex PCR. There are about 79,000 clones in the sample; over 75% occur only once, and around 20% lies in the top ten. Findings and limits, study-wide: At baseline, seropositivity was found in only six or seven AZD1222 recipients. Donors, mostly white British, included more females; clonal diversity was possibly underestimated. Dominant at 160-218 and 743-854, vaccine-associated CD4 TCRs also spanned spike.

The clonotype was recovered from an adult in good health. Sequences were derived from peripheral blood, sampled on day 0 of AZD1222 vaccination. This chain uses TRBV19 with TRBJ1-5, with a possible D match to TRBD1 (6 bases). The CDR3: CASLPGARRSQPQHF. For the CDR3, the DNA is TGTGCCAGCCTTCCAGGGGCCCGCCGAAGTCAGCCCCAGCATTTT.